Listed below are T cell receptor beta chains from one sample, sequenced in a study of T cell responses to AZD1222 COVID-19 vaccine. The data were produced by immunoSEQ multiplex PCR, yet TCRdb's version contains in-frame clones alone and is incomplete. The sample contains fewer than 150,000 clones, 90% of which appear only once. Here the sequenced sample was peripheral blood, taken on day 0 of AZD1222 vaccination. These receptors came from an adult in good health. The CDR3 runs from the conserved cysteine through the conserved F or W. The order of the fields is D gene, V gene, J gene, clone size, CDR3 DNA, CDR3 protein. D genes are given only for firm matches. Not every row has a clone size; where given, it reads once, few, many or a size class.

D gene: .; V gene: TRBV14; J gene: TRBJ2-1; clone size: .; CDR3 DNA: TGTGCCAGCAGCCAAGTGCAATCAAGGGGTGAGCAGTTCTTC; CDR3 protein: CASSQVQSRGEQFF
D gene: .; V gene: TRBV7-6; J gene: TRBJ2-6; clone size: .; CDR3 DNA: TGTGCCAGCAGCAAACAGGGTCTCCACTCTGGGGCCAACGTCCTGACTTTC; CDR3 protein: CASSKQGLHSGANVLTF
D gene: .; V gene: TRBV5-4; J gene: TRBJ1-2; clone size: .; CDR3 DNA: TGTGCCAGCAGCTTCCTTTTTGACAGCTCCCAACGGTATGGCTACACCTTC; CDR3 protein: CASSFLFDSSQRYGYTF
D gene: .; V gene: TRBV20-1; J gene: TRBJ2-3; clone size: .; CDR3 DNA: TGCAGTGCTAGTAGGCGGTTGGCTGGGACCCCTAGCACAGATACGCAGTATTTT; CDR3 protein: CSASRRLAGTPSTDTQYF
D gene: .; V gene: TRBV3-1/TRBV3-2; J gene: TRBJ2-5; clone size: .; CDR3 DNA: TGTGCCAGCAGCCAAGTTCCATCCACTATGACCCCAGAGACCCAGTACTTC; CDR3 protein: CASSQVPSTMTPETQYF
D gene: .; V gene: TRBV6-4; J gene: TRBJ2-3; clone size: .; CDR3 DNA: TGTGCCAGCAGTGACGCTCCGGGGGGCTCCCCATCAGATACGCAGTATTTT; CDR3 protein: CASSDAPGGSPSDTQYF
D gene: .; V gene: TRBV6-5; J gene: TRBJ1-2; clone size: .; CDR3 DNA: TGTGCCAGCAGTTACCGTCAGGGGCAGTATGGCTACACCTTC; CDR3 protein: CASSYRQGQYGYTF
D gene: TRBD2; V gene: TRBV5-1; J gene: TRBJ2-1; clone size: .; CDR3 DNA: TGCGCCAGCAGCCGCTCTAGCGGGGGGTTCTACAATGAGCAGTTCTTC; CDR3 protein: CASSRSSGGFYNEQFF
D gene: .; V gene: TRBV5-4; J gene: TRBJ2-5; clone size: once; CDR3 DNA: TGTGCCAGCAGTAGATGGCAGGAGACCCAGTACTTC; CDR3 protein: CASSRWQETQYF
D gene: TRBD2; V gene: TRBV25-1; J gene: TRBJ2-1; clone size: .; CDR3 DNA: TGTGCCAGCAGTGAGCGAAGCGGGAGGGCCCTCTACAATGAGCAGTTCTTC; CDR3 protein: CASSERSGRALYNEQFF
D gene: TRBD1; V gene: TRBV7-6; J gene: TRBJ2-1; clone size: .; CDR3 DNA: TGTGCCAGCAGTTCACTCCGGGACAGCACATACAATGAGCAGTTCTTC; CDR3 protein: CASSSLRDSTYNEQFF
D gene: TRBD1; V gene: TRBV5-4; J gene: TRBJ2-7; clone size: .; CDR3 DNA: TGTGCCAGCAGCCCCCGGGGGACAGGAACCTACGAGCAGTACTTC; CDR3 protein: CASSPRGTGTYEQYF
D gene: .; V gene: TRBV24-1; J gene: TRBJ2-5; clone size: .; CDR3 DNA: TGTGCCACCAGTGATTTGCAAGAGACCCAGTACTTC; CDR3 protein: CATSDLQETQYF
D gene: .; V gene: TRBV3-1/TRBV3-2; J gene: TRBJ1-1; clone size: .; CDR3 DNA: TGTGCCAGCAGCCAGGGAAGGTCGGGCCTCACTGAAGCTTTCTTT; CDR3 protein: CASSQGRSGLTEAFF
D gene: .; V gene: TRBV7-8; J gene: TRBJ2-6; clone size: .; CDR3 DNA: TGTGCCAGCAGCTCCAGGGGGGGCTCTGGGGCCAACGTCCTGACTTTC; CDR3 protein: CASSSRGGSGANVLTF
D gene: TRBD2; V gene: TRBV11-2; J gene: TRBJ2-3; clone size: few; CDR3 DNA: TGTGCCAGCAGCTTAGGGACTAGCTTCACCACAGATACGCAGTATTTT; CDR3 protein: CASSLGTSFTTDTQYF
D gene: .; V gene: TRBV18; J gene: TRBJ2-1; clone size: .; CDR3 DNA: TGTGCCAGCTCACCTCCCGCGTCCTGGACCCATGAGCAGTTCTTC; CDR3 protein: CASSPPASWTHEQFF
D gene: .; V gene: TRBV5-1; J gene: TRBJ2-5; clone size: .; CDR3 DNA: TGCGCCAGCAGCTTGGAGGGGTTACGGACCCAGTACTTC; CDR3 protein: CASSLEGLRTQYF
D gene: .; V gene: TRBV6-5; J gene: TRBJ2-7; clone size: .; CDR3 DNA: TGTGCCAGCAGGAGGACTGATAACCACGAGCAGTACTTC; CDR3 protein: CASRRTDNHEQYF
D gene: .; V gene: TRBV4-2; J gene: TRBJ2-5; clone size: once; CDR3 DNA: TGTGCCAGCAGCCGGTCTAGCGCCCCTGAAGGCCAGTACTTC; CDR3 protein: CASSRSSAPEGQYF
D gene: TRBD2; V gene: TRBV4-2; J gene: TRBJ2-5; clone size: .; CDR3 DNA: TGTGCCAGCAGTCGACTAGCGGGAGCTCGAGAGACCCAGTACTTC; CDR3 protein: CASSRLAGARETQYF
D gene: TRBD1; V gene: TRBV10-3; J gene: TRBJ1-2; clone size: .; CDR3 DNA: TGTGCCATCAGTGAGGACAGGGGGCTGGGGGGCTACACCTTC; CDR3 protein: CAISEDRGLGGYTF
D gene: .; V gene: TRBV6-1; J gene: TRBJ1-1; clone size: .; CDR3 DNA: TGTGCCAGCAGTGAAACTTGGCAGAACACTGAAGCTTTCTTT; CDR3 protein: CASSETWQNTEAFF
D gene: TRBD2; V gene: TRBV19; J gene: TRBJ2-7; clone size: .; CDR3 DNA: TGTGCCAGTAGCAGGACTAGCGGCTCCTACGAGCAGTACTTC; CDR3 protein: CASSRTSGSYEQYF
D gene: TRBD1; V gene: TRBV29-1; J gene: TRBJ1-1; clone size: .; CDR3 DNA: TGCAGCGTGAGGGGACAGGGTGACACTGAAGCTTTCTTT; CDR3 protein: CSVRGQGDTEAFF
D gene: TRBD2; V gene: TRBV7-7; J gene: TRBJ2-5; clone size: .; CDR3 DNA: TGTGCCAGCAGCTTAGTTGGTTACGGGGGGGCCTTAGAGACCCAGTACTTC; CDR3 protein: CASSLVGYGGALETQYF
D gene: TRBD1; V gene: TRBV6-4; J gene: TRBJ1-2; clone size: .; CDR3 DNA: TGTGCCAGCAGCAAGGGGACCGGGACAGGACGTGGCTACACCTTC; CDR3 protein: CASSKGTGTGRGYTF
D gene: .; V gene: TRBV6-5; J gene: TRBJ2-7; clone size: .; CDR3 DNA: TGTGCCAGCAGACCGGGACTCCCGGGAGAGCAGTACTTC; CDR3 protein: CASRPGLPGEQYF
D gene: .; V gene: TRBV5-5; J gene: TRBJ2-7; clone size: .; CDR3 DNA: TGTGCCAGCAGCGTGGGGGCTATCAATTCCGGGTTAGGGGAGCAGTACTTC; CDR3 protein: CASSVGAINSGLGEQYF
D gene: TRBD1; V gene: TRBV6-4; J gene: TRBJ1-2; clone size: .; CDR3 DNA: TGTGCCAGCAGTGACTCCCGACAGGGGTCGTTCGGCTACACCTTC; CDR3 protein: CASSDSRQGSFGYTF
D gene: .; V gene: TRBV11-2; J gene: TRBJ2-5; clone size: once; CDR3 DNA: TGTGCCAGCAGCTTAGATTCATTAGCGGAAGAGACCCAGTACTTC; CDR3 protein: CASSLDSLAEETQYF
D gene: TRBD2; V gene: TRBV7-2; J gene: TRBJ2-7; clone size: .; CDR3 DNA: TGTGCCAGCAGCTTAGATAGCGGGCCCCGTTCCTACGAGCAGTACTTC; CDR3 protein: CASSLDSGPRSYEQYF
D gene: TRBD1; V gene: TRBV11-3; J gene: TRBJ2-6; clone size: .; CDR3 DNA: TGTGCCAGCAGCCTCCCGACAGGGAATCCGGCTGGGGCCAACGTCCTGACTTTC; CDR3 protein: CASSLPTGNPAGANVLTF